Included here is one TCR beta chain sequence, with context. Only in-frame clones appear in the TCRdb table, and some are missing; sequencing was by immunoSEQ multiplex PCR. Of approximately 270,000 clones in the sample, 80% to 90% were seen once. CDR1 is MNHEY and CDR2 is SMNVEV in the germline V gene (reference sequence). V lost 8 bases to trimming and J lost 3 bases; unmatched junction nucleotides: 6. This CDR3 has 13 residues. Allocation to cohorts depended on clinical history reported by the participants. The data derive from a study of blood T cell repertoires in COVID-19. On the study more broadly: From the United States, Italy and Spain came samples of acute and convalescent COVID-19. The cDNA or gDNA used as material had been derived from T cells, B-cell-depleted T cells, or PBMCs.

The sample was PBMCs or T cells enriched from blood (not recorded which). This chain connects TRBV27 to TRBJ1-2, with 7 nucleotides matching TRBD1. The sequence came from a woman aged 45-65 years who had recovered from COVID-19. In DNA, the CDR3 is TGTGCCAGCGGTATAGGACAGGACTATGGCTACACCTTC. It is translated as CASGIGQDYGYTF.